These 26 T cell receptor beta chains share one sample of origin, sequenced in a study of shared clonotypes between healthy human individuals. TCRdb's copy holds only in-frame clones and misses some; the assay was immunoSEQ multiplex PCR. Of a few million clones in the sample, 85% to 95% were seen once. Material for sequencing was naive CD4+ T cells from PBMCs. Subset given: CD45RA+ positively selected. Every receptor here comes from a man aged 18 to 30 in good health. Some clones in this sample may be carry-over from other donors' samples.

The genes are TRBV18 and TRBJ2-7; the match to TRBD2 covers 9 bases. The CDR3 consists of 15 residues. Germline CDR1 KGHSH, CDR2 LQKENI. V shed 2 bases, J shed 3 bases, and the junction held 5 bases outside the gene matches. CDR3 sequence (DNA): TGTGCCAGCTCACCAACCGGGACTAGCAACTACGAGCAGTACTTC. It encodes CASSPTGTSNYEQYF.

Remarks on this clone: At the DNA level, this CDR3 is encoded by other sequences in the same sample as well. The chain is built from TRBV27 and TRBJ2-2; D is ambiguous. CDR1 is MNHEY, CDR2 SMNVEV, per germline (reference sequence). This CDR3 contains 12 residues. V shed 3 bases and J shed 4 bases, with 3 bases lying between them. The CDR3: CASSFSTGELFF. CDR3 bases: TGTGCCAGCAGTTTCTCCACCGGGGAGCTGTTTTTT.

The rearrangement joins TRBV5-4 to TRBJ1-2; possible D gene TRBD1, 5 bases. The germline gives CDR1 SGHNT, CDR2 YYREEE (reference sequence). V gave up 2 bases and J gave up 4 bases, with 18 bases separating them. This CDR3 is 16 amino acids long. The CDR3 loop is CASSLGQTATIYGYTF. As DNA, the CDR3 is TGTGCCAGCAGCTTAGGCCAGACAGCAACTATCTATGGCTACACCTTC.

This clone was counted once. This chain links TRBV6-6 with TRBJ2-7, with D possibly TRBD1 on 5 matching bases. The CDR3 extends over 15 amino acids. V was pared by 5 bases and J by 0 bases, with 14 bases between. Germline CDR1 and CDR2: MNHNY and SVGAGI (reference sequence). Here the CDR3 reads CASSPDPGHSYEQYF. The CDR3 DNA follows: TGTGCCAGCAGTCCCGATCCAGGGCACTCCTACGAGCAGTACTTC.

The chain uses TRBV9 and TRBJ2-5; 12 bases match TRBD1. CDR1 and CDR2 from the germline V gene are SGDLS and YYNGEE. V gave up 4 bases and J gave up 4 bases; unmatched junction bases: 11. The length of the CDR3 is 17 residues. The CDR3 spells CASSPNSGTGGTETQYF. CDR3 nucleotide sequence: TGTGCCAGCAGCCCTAACTCCGGGACAGGGGGCACAGAGACCCAGTACTTC.

This clone was observed a handful of times. This chain links TRBV11-2 with TRBJ1-1, with D possibly matching TRBD1 (6 bases). Trimming removed 5 bases at V and 9 bases at J, with 7 bases between. This CDR3 region has 10 residues. Per germline, CDR1 SGHAT and CDR2 FQNNGV. CDR3 sequence: CASSQGQAFF. The CDR3 nucleotides are TGTGCCAGCAGCCAGGGGCAAGCTTTCTTT. The full variable domain, its missing parts supplied by reference TRBV11-2 and TRBJ1-1, is EAGVAQSPRYKIIEKRQSVAFWCNPISGHATLYWYQQILGQGPKLLIQFQNNGVVDDSQLPKDRFSAERLKGVDSTLKIQPAKLEDSAVYLCASSQGQAFFGQGTRLTVV.

This sequence joins TRBV7-8 and TRBJ1-2; no reliable D call. The CDR3 has 12 residues. Germline-derived CDR1 and CDR2 are SGHVS and FQNEAQ. V was cut by 5 bases and J by 5 bases, with 9 bases left in between. The CDR3 bases are TGTGCCAGCAGCGCAGATACATATGGCTACACCTTC. Translating it yields CASSADTYGYTF.

V gene TRBV5-4 combines with J gene TRBJ2-1, with 13 positions matching TRBD2. The trim removed 4 bases at V and 8 bases at J, leaving 9 bases unmatched. The germline V gene has CDR1 SGHNT and CDR2 YYREEE (reference sequence). This CDR3 has 16 amino acids. CDR3 sequence reads: CASSATGLAGSYEQFF. The CDR3 nucleotides read TGTGCCAGCAGCGCAACGGGACTAGCGGGATCGTATGAGCAGTTCTTC.

The gene calls are TRBV2 and TRBJ2-5, with 7 nucleotides matching TRBD1. Germline V lookup: CDR1 SNHLY, CDR2 FYNNEI. The V segment lost 5 bases and the J segment 5 bases; nucleotides outside the gene matches: 11. This CDR3 region has 15 residues. The CDR3 region has the DNA TGTGCCAGCAGTCCTCAAGGGGGCGCTAGTGAGACCCAGTACTTC. Protein: CASSPQGGASETQYF.

This chain connects TRBV5-1 to TRBJ2-5, with D perhaps TRBD1 (6 bases). CDR3 length: 14 amino acids. The V gene lost 1 base and the J gene lost 5 bases, with 12 bases spanning the gap. Germline-derived CDR1 and CDR2 are SGHRS and YFSETQ. CDR3 in amino acids: CASSLIGGRETQYF. For the CDR3, the DNA is TGCGCCAGCAGCTTGATAGGGGGACGGGAGACCCAGTACTTC.

The J gene is TRBJ1-4, the V gene TRBV7-9; 9 nucleotides line up with TRBD1. This CDR3 contains 15 residues. CDR1 is SEHNR and CDR2 is FQNEAQ in the germline V gene (reference sequence). The J segment lost 6 bases and the V segment lost 5 bases, leaving 7 bases of the junction unmatched. Here the CDR3 DNA reads TGTGCCAGCAGCCCTGGGGACAGGGAGGATGAAAAACTGTTTTTT. This encodes CASSPGDREDEKLFF.

This chain joins TRBV6-5 and TRBJ2-1; the D gene is possibly TRBD2 (5 bases). CDR3 length equals 13 residues. The germline gives CDR1 MNHEY, CDR2 SVGAGI. The V end was cut by 0 bases, the J end by 9 bases, with 9 bases between. The CDR3 is CASSYSPGIEQFF. CDR3 nucleotide sequence: TGTGCCAGCAGTTACTCTCCCGGGATTGAGCAGTTCTTC.

The V call is TRBV29-1, the J call TRBJ1-4; a possible D gene is TRBD1 (5 bases). The V gene's germline CDR1 is SQVTM and CDR2 ANQGSEA. This CDR3 spans 13 amino acids. V was trimmed by 3 bases and J by 6 bases, leaving 11 bases between them. The CDR3 DNA follows: TGCAGCGTTGACTCTCGGGGCGATGAAAAACTGTTTTTT. This gives the protein CSVDSRGDEKLFF. Combining the CDR3 with reference TRBV29-1 and TRBJ1-4 gives the whole variable domain SAVISQKPSRDICQRGTSLTIQCQVDSQVTMMFWYRQQPGQSLTLIATANQGSEATYESGFVIDKFPISRPNLTFSTLTVSNMSPEDSSIYLCSVDSRGDEKLFFGSGTQLSVL.

The V and J genes are TRBV14 and TRBJ2-3; D tentatively reads TRBD1 or TRBD2 (5 bases each). Trimming removed 4 bases at V and 1 base at J, with 6 bases between. CDR1 and CDR2 from the germline V gene are SGHDN and FVKESK. This CDR3 has 13 amino acids. This chain's CDR3 is CASSPGRTDTQYF. The CDR3 region has the DNA TGTGCCAGCAGCCCGGGGCGCACAGATACGCAGTATTTT.

The V call is TRBV14, the J call TRBJ2-1; TRBD2 matches at 12 bases. CDR1 is SGHDN and CDR2 is FVKESK in the germline V gene. The V segment lost 0 bases and the J segment 8 bases; nucleotides outside the gene matches: 8. This CDR3 is built from 17 residues. The CDR3 bases are TGTGCCAGCAGCCAAGATCGGGCTAGCGGGAGGGGCGATGAGCAGTTCTTC. Amino acids: CASSQDRASGRGDEQFF.

J is TRBJ2-7 and V is TRBV28; TRBD1 might be the D (5 bases). Trimming cost V 2 bases and J 4 bases, with 12 bases left between them. CDR1 is MDHEN and CDR2 is SYDVKM in the germline V gene. The CDR3 has 14 residues. The CDR3 DNA follows: TGTGCCAGCAGTTTACCAGGGTGGGGTTACGAGCAGTACTTC. Protein sequence: CASSLPGWGYEQYF.

This chain joins TRBV2 and TRBJ1-2; D is unclear. Trimming cost V 6 bases and J 8 bases, with 22 bases left between them. Germline CDR1 and CDR2: SNHLY and FYNNEI. CDR3 size: 15 residues. CDR3 nucleotides: TGTGCCAGCAGGGACGTTCGGGTCACCCCGGGAGGCTACACCTTC. Translation gives CASRDVRVTPGGYTF.

The rearrangement uses TRBV27 and TRBJ2-3; 7 nucleotides agree with TRBD1. The J segment lost 1 base and the V segment lost 6 bases, leaving 19 bases of the junction unmatched. This CDR3 region has 19 residues. The germline gives CDR1 MNHEY, CDR2 SMNVEV (reference sequence). CDR3 DNA: TGTGCCAGCAGCGGGCAAAGGGACAGAAGCAACCCCCGCACAGATACGCAGTATTTT. Translating it yields CASSGQRDRSNPRTDTQYF.

The gene calls are TRBV10-2 and TRBJ2-5; D is unclear. Trimming took off 1 base at V and 7 bases at J, with 10 bases between the two ends. CDR3 length equals 13 residues. The germline V gene encodes CDR1 WSHSY and CDR2 SAAADI. CDR3 coding DNA: TGCGCCAGCAGTGAGTACTGGCCAGCGACCCAGTACTTC. As protein: CASSEYWPATQYF.

This clone has more than one count but fewer than ten. V usage is TRBV28 and J usage is TRBJ1-1; TRBD1 might be the D (5 bases). Trimming stripped 7 bases from V and 3 bases from J, with 12 bases between. This CDR3 comprises 13 residues. Germline-derived CDR1 and CDR2 are MDHEN and SYDVKM. CDR3 sequence (DNA): TGTGCCAGCACCATGGGGCAGGACACTGAAGCTTTCTTT. Amino acid sequence: CASTMGQDTEAFF.

The V and J genes are TRBV7-6 and TRBJ1-1, with D hard to call. V lost 6 bases and J lost 0, with 20 bases in between. CDR3 length: 17 residues. Germline V lookup: CDR1 SGHVS, CDR2 FNYEAQ. The CDR3 coding sequence is TGTGCCAGCAGTGCCGGTTGGGGTGAGCGCATGAACACTGAAGCTTTCTTT. Translation gives CASSAGWGERMNTEAFF.

The rearrangement joins TRBV6-5 to TRBJ2-7; D uncertain. The CDR3 runs 14 residues. Looked up from germline, CDR1 is MNHEY and CDR2 is SVGAGI. V was clipped by 2 bases and J by 5 bases, with 13 bases between them. The CDR3 is CASSYGVGRNEQYF. CDR3 DNA sequence: TGTGCCAGCAGTTACGGGGTAGGGCGCAACGAGCAGTACTTC.

As for this clone: In the same sample, other DNA sequences code for this CDR3. This chain connects TRBV5-1 to TRBJ2-7, with 7 bases lining up with TRBD1. The CDR3 has 14 amino acids. Trimming cost V 4 bases and J 2 bases; bases outside gene matches: 6. CDR1 SGHRS and CDR2 YFSETQ come from the germline V gene. The CDR3 nucleotides read TGCGCCAGCAGCCTGACAGGGACCCCCTACGAGCAGTACTTC. It encodes CASSLTGTPYEQYF.

This chain joins TRBV15 and TRBJ2-7; 8 bases line up with TRBD2. CDR3 length equals 19 residues. J was trimmed by 1 base and V by 0 bases; bases with no gene match: 14. CDR1 and CDR2 (germline): LNHNV, YYDKDF (reference sequence). This chain's CDR3 is CATSRDRPSREALSYEQYF. Here the CDR3 DNA reads TGTGCCACCAGCAGAGATCGCCCCTCGCGGGAGGCGCTGTCCTACGAGCAGTACTTC.

This rearrangement joins TRBV7-2 to TRBJ1-1; D is unclear. CDR3 length equals 12 residues. V was clipped by 6 bases and J by 11 bases, with 16 bases between them. CDR1 is SGHTA, CDR2 FQGNSA, per germline. The CDR3 is CASSLRRPPAFF. In DNA, the CDR3 is TGTGCCAGCAGTCTAAGACGCCCCCCGGCTTTCTTT. Drawing the rest from reference TRBV7-2 and TRBJ1-1, the complete variable domain is GAGVSQSPSNKVTEKGKDVELRCDPISGHTALYWYRQSLGQGLEFLIYFQGNSAPDKSGLPSDRFSAERTGGSVSTLTIQRTQQEDSAVYLCASSLRRPPAFFGQGTRLTVV.

The chain carries TRBV12-1 and TRBJ1-1; TRBD1, the D gene given by the table, was not confirmed from the DNA. TRBV12-1 is a pseudogene segment. The CDR3 extends over 15 amino acids. DNA of the CDR3: TGTGCCAGCGCACCGATCGGAGACAGACACACTGAAGCTTTCTTT. It encodes CASAPIGDRHTEAFF.